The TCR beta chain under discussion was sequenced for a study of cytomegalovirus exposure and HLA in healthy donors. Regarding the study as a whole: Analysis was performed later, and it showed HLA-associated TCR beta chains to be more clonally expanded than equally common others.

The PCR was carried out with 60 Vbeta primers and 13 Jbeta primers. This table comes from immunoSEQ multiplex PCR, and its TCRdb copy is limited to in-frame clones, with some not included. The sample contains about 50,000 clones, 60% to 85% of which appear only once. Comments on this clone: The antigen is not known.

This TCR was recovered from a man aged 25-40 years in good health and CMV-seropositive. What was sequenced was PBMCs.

CDR3: CASSLGRHSNQPQHF. DNA for the CDR3: TGTGCCAGCAGCTTAGGCAGACATAGCAATCAGCCCCAGCATTTT. The chain couples TRBV7-2 to TRBJ1-5, with D uncertain. Germline assignment: CDR1 SGHTA and CDR2 FQGNSA. The CDR3 covers 15 residues. V was clipped by 1 base and J by 0 bases, with 7 bases between them.